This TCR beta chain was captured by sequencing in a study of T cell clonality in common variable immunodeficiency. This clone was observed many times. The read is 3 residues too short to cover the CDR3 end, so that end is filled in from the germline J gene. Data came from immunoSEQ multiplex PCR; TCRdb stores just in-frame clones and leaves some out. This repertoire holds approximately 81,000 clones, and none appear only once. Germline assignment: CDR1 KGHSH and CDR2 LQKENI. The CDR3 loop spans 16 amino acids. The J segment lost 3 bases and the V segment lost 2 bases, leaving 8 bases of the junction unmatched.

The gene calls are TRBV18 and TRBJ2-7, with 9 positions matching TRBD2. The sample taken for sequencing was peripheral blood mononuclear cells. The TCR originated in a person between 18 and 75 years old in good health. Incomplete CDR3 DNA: TGTGCCAGCTCACCAATCCCTAGCGGGGACCTCTACGAG. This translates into CASSPIPSGDLYE. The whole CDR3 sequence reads CASSPIPSGDLYEQYF.